Listed here are 17 T cell receptor beta chains from one sample, sequenced in a study of blood T cell repertoires in COVID-19. The data were produced by immunoSEQ multiplex PCR, yet TCRdb's version contains in-frame clones alone and is incomplete. This table holds approximately 190,000 clones, roughly 90% found once. Specimen: peripheral blood. Receptors originate from a man between 50 and 59 years old with acute or convalescent COVID-19.

The sample holds a few counts of this clone. The chain links TRBV21-1 to TRBJ2-5; the D segment call TRBD2 is taken from the table without a DNA check. TRBV21-1 is a pseudogene segment. CDR3 length: 13 amino acids. This CDR3 is CASSKDGEETQYF. The CDR3 DNA is TGTGCCAGCAGCAAAGATGGGGAGGAGACCCAGTACTTC.

This chain uses TRBV28 with TRBJ1-4, with a weak D call TRBD1 (6 bases). The CDR3 is 15 residues long. Germline values: CDR1 MDHEN, CDR2 SYDVKM. V lost 5 bases to trimming and J lost 5 bases, with 15 bases between them. CDR3 sequence: CASSRLAGGNEKLFF. CDR3 coding DNA: TGTGCCAGCAGTCGTTTAGCGGGGGGCAATGAAAAACTGTTTTTT.

The rearrangement links TRBV20-1 to TRBJ2-7; 9 nucleotides agree with TRBD2. Trimming removed 7 bases from V and 6 bases from J; junction bases left unmatched: 4. Germline CDR1 is DFQATT and CDR2 is SNEGSKA (reference sequence). CDR3 size: 11 residues. The CDR3 DNA is TGCAGTGTCCCGACTAGCGGCGAGCAGTACTTC. Translating it yields CSVPTSGEQYF.

The gene calls are TRBV6-2 or TRBV6-3 and TRBJ2-7; D may be TRBD2 (6 bases). Per germline, CDR1 MNHEY and CDR2 SVGEGT. The CDR3 totals 16 residues. V was clipped by 5 bases and J by 0 bases, with 17 bases between them. The CDR3 DNA follows: TGTGCCAGCAGTCGTCGGGGGACGGCGAGCTCCTACGAGCAGTACTTC. Its translation is CASSRRGTASSYEQYF.

The chain employs TRBV11-2 and TRBJ2-1; no clear D gene. The CDR3 is 11 amino acids. V dropped 5 bases and J dropped 8 bases, with 7 bases sitting between them. CDR1 and CDR2 (germline): SGHAT, FQNNGV. The CDR3 region is CASSQNYEQFF. As DNA, the CDR3 is TGTGCCAGCAGCCAGAATTATGAGCAGTTCTTC.

The chain links TRBV9 to TRBJ1-6; 7 positions agree with TRBD1. After removal of 4 bases from V and 5 bases from J, the junction contained 6 bases not matched to a gene. Germline values: CDR1 SGDLS, CDR2 YYNGEE. The CDR3 sequence is 15 residues long. For the CDR3, the DNA is TGTGCCAGCAGCACGGGACAGCGTGATAATTCACCCCTCCACTTT. As protein: CASSTGQRDNSPLHF. The variable domain in full, with the rest retrieved from reference TRBV9 and TRBJ1-6, is DSGVTQTPKHLITATGQRVTLRCSPRSGDLSVYWYQQSLDQGLQFLIQYYNGEERAKGNILERFSAQQFPDLHSELNLSSLELGDSALYFCASSTGQRDNSPLHFGNGTRLTVT.

CDR3 coding DNA: TGTGCCAGCAGTCTCCGCGACAGATACAATCAGCCCCAGCATTTT. Protein sequence: CASSLRDRYNQPQHF. This chain uses TRBV6-5 with TRBJ1-5; tentative D call: TRBD1 (5 bases). This CDR3 is 15 amino acids long. Trimming removed 5 bases from V and 3 bases from J, with 14 bases in between. Germline V lookup: CDR1 MNHEY, CDR2 SVGAGI.

CDR3 residues: CAIRAGGLSEETQYF. CDR3 nucleotides: TGTGCCATCAGGGCTGGAGGCCTCTCGGAAGAGACCCAGTACTTC. The chain uses TRBV10-3 and TRBJ2-5; weak D call: TRBD2 (5 bases). The germline V and J ends were trimmed by 6 bases and 3 bases, with 17 bases remaining between them. This CDR3 region has 15 residues. Germline CDR1 and CDR2: ENHRY and SYGVKD.

This chain joins TRBV19 and TRBJ1-1; 9 nucleotides line up with TRBD1. This CDR3 is built from 18 residues. Trimming at V came to 3 bases and at J to 1 base, leaving 12 bases not matched to a gene. From germline, CDR1 is LNHDA and CDR2 SQIVND (reference sequence). CDR3 coding DNA: TGTGCCAGTAGTATTCCGGACAGGGGATCTTTACGGAACACTGAAGCTTTCTTT. It is translated as CASSIPDRGSLRNTEAFF.

The gene calls are TRBV3-1 (or the pseudogene TRBV3-2) and TRBJ2-5, with TRBD1 as a possible D gene (6 bases). The CDR3 is 14 amino acids. The ends were cut back, 4 bases at V and 5 bases at J, with 14 bases in the middle. Germline V gene sequence: CDR1 LGHDT, CDR2 YNNKEL (reference sequence). In DNA form, the CDR3 reads TGTGCCAGCAGCCTCGCCAGGGGATTGGAGACCCAGTACTTC. Translated, it gives CASSLARGLETQYF.

This chain uses TRBV28 with TRBJ2-5; TRBD1 is a possible D gene (6 bases). Germline V gene lookup returns CDR1 MDHEN and CDR2 SYDVKM. The CDR3 runs to 15 residues. Trimming left V 6 bases short and J 1 base short, with 15 bases between. CDR3 sequence: CASRPRGSLQETQYF. The CDR3 DNA sequence: TGTGCCAGCAGACCAAGGGGGTCCCTCCAAGAGACCCAGTACTTC.

The chain joins TRBV10-1 to TRBJ2-7, with TRBD1 identical over 10 bases. The germline V gene encodes CDR1 WNHNN and CDR2 SYGVQD (reference sequence). J lost 3 bases, V lost 6 bases, and 2 bases had no gene match. The CDR3 has 13 residues. This CDR3 reads CASSRDRGYEQYF. The CDR3 DNA follows: TGCGCCAGCAGCCGGGACAGGGGCTACGAGCAGTACTTC.

The chain combines TRBV5-1 with TRBJ1-2, with a weak D call TRBD1 (5 bases). Looked up from germline, CDR1 is SGHRS and CDR2 is YFSETQ. Trimming took off 2 bases at V and 7 bases at J, with 12 bases between the two ends. The CDR3 sequence is 13 residues long. The CDR3, as DNA: TGCGCCAGCAGCTTCCAGGGCGTAAGTGGCTACACCTTC. The encoded protein is CASSFQGVSGYTF.

The CDR3 sequence: CASSWGRGQSPLHF. The CDR3 DNA follows: TGTGCCAGCAGTTGGGGCAGGGGGCAATCACCCCTCCACTTT. The gene calls are TRBV2 and TRBJ1-6, with TRBD1 matching over 8 bases. The CDR3 spans 14 residues. Germline V gene sequence: CDR1 SNHLY, CDR2 FYNNEI. J gave up 10 bases and V 5 bases, and 7 bases lay outside the gene matches.

V gene TRBV7-2 combines with J gene TRBJ2-7; TRBD1 might be the D (5 bases). The CDR3 covers 14 residues. Germline loops: CDR1 SGHTA, CDR2 FQGNSA. The ends were cut back, 5 bases at V and 1 base at J, with 12 bases in the middle. The CDR3, as DNA: TGTGCCAGCAGCCAAGGGGCAGTTTCCTACGAGCAGTACTTC. Translating gives CASSQGAVSYEQYF. The full variable domain, in which reference TRBV7-2 and TRBJ2-7 provide the parts outside the CDR3, is GAGVSQSPSNKVTEKGKDVELRCDPISGHTALYWYRQSLGQGLEFLIYFQGNSAPDKSGLPSDRFSAERTGGSVSTLTIQRTQQEDSAVYLCASSQGAVSYEQYFGPGTRLTVT.

This rearrangement joins TRBV29-1 to TRBJ2-5, with D perhaps TRBD2 (5 bases). V lost 6 bases and J 4 bases, leaving 12 bases between the germline ends. Germline V gene lookup returns CDR1 SQVTM and CDR2 ANQGSEA. The CDR3 loop spans 12 amino acids. The CDR3, as DNA: TGCAGCGTCTCTTATCGGGGAGAGACCCAGTACTTC. Encoded protein: CSVSYRGETQYF. The complete variable domain, with remaining parts taken from reference TRBV29-1 and TRBJ2-5, reads SAVISQKPSRDICQRGTSLTIQCQVDSQVTMMFWYRQQPGQSLTLIATANQGSEATYESGFVIDKFPISRPNLTFSTLTVSNMSPEDSSIYLCSVSYRGETQYFGPGTRLLVL.

This clone was detected only once. V usage is TRBV28 and J usage is TRBJ1-1, with D possibly being TRBD1 (5 bases). The CDR3 length is 15 residues. V lost 5 bases and J lost 3, with 16 bases in between. Germline lookup yields CDR1 MDHEN and CDR2 SYDVKM. This chain's CDR3 is CASSAVTAIYTEAFF. The CDR3 bases are TGTGCCAGCAGTGCAGTGACAGCGATCTACACTGAAGCTTTCTTT.